A selection of T cell receptor beta chains follows, all from one sample in a study of shared clonotypes between healthy human individuals. Here immunoSEQ multiplex PCR was the method, and the copy in TCRdb shows in-frame clones only, minus some. The sample lists around 700,000 clones; under 95% were seen once. Sequencing input: naive CD8+ T cells sorted from blood. Receptors were obtained from a man aged 25 to 40 in good health. Both conserved end residues are part of each CDR3. Each record gives: D gene, V gene, J gene, clone size, CDR3 protein, CDR3 DNA. D genes are given only for firm matches. Size tells how often a clone was seen (once, few, many) or the class of an expanded clone, and some rows leave it out.

TRBD2	TRBV2	TRBJ2-7	.	CASSGGTSGFIYEQYF	TGTGCCAGCAGTGGTGGAACTAGCGGTTTTATCTACGAGCAGTACTTC
.	TRBV2	TRBJ2-3	.	CASIWRSTDTQYF	TGTGCCAGCATCTGGCGGAGCACAGATACGCAGTATTTT
.	TRBV7-9	TRBJ2-3	.	CARKPILAQPSTDTQYF	TGTGCCAGAAAACCGATTCTAGCGCAACCTAGCACAGATACGCAGTATTTT
.	TRBV7-9	TRBJ2-2	.	CASSLSGELFF	TGTGCCAGCAGCCTTTCCGGGGAGCTGTTTTTT
.	TRBV2	TRBJ2-7	.	CASIGKSYEQYF	TGTGCCAGCATAGGCAAATCCTACGAGCAGTACTTC
.	TRBV4-3	TRBJ2-2	.	CASSQDVTSGELFF	TGCGCCAGCAGCCAAGATGTGACTAGCGGGGAGCTGTTTTTT
.	TRBV4-1	TRBJ1-2	few	CASSQVRTAGYTF	TGCGCCAGCAGCCAAGTTCGGACCGCGGGCTACACCTTC
.	TRBV19	TRBJ2-2	.	CASRRKGFTGELFF	TGTGCCAGCCGGCGGAAGGGTTTTACCGGGGAGCTGTTTTTT
.	TRBV27	TRBJ2-7	.	CASSPDPPGLSYEQYF	TGTGCCAGCAGTCCGGACCCTCCTGGGCTCTCCTATGAGCAGTACTTC
.	TRBV7-9	TRBJ2-7	.	CASSPRDTYEQYF	TGTGCCAGCAGCCCCAGGGACACCTACGAGCAGTACTTC
.	TRBV2	TRBJ2-1	.	CASSIQRSSYNEQFF	TGTGCCAGCAGTATCCAGCGGAGCTCCTACAATGAGCAGTTCTTC
TRBD1	TRBV19	TRBJ2-1	.	CASKTGTGGYNEQFF	TGTGCCAGTAAGACCGGGACAGGGGGCTACAATGAGCAGTTCTTC
.	TRBV9	TRBJ1-2	.	CASSVRLGHYGYTF	TGTGCCAGCAGCGTTCGGCTGGGCCACTATGGCTACACCTTC
.	TRBV27	TRBJ2-3	.	CASSFADRASISTDTQYF	TGTGCCAGCAGTTTCGCGGACAGAGCCTCTATTAGCACAGATACGCAGTATTTT
TRBD2	TRBV6-1	TRBJ2-3	once	CASSEGLSGTPADTQYF	TGTGCCAGCAGTGAAGGACTTAGCGGGACCCCTGCAGATACGCAGTATTTT
.	TRBV27	TRBJ2-7	.	CASSLKASYEQYF	TGTGCCAGCAGTTTAAAAGCTTCCTACGAGCAGTACTTC
.	TRBV29-1	TRBJ1-4	.	CSVRQLFF	TGCAGCGTTCGCCAACTGTTTTTT
.	TRBV27	TRBJ2-7	.	CASSFPGPNYEQYF	TGTGCCAGCAGTTTCCCTGGACCGAACTACGAGCAGTACTTC
TRBD1	TRBV9	TRBJ1-5	.	CASSRQGSNQPQHF	TGTGCCAGCAGCAGACAGGGGAGCAATCAGCCCCAGCATTTT
TRBD1	TRBV4-3	TRBJ1-1	.	CASSQLQGGFGNTEAFF	TGCGCCAGCAGCCAGCTCCAAGGGGGCTTTGGGAACACTGAAGCTTTCTTT
.	TRBV27	TRBJ1-2	.	CASSLTGTNYGYTF	TGTGCCAGCAGCCTGACAGGAACTAACTATGGCTACACCTTC
TRBD2	TRBV19	TRBJ2-7	.	CASSPTPGGYEQYF	TGTGCCAGTAGTCCCACACCGGGAGGCTACGAGCAGTACTTC
.	TRBV5-1	TRBJ1-1	.	CASSLSQGRNTEAFF	TGCGCCAGCAGCTTATCACAGGGACGGAACACTGAAGCTTTCTTT
.	TRBV19	TRBJ2-1	.	CASGRDAYNEQFF	TGTGCCAGTGGCCGGGACGCCTACAATGAGCAGTTCTTC
.	TRBV21-1	TRBJ2-1	.	CASSKTWGRLYNEQFF	TGTGCCAGCAGCAAAACCTGGGGCAGGCTCTACAATGAGCAGTTCTTC
TRBD2	TRBV6-5	TRBJ2-7	.	CASSSGTSGSGEQYF	TGTGCCAGCAGTTCCGGGACTAGCGGGAGTGGCGAGCAGTACTTC
TRBD2	TRBV7-8	TRBJ2-7	.	CASSAAGTSKQYF	TGTGCCAGCAGCGCGGCCGGGACTAGCAAGCAGTACTTC
TRBD1	TRBV7-9	TRBJ1-2	.	CASSSQKGQLDYGYTF	TGTGCCAGCAGCTCACAAAAGGGACAGCTTGACTATGGCTACACCTTC
TRBD2	TRBV29-1	TRBJ2-3	.	CSVDWASGITDTQYF	TGCAGCGTTGATTGGGCTAGCGGGATAACAGATACGCAGTATTTT
.	TRBV7-6	TRBJ1-2	.	CASSLVLRDGANYGYTF	TGTGCCAGCAGCTTAGTACTCCGGGACGGAGCTAACTATGGCTACACCTTC
TRBD2	TRBV28	TRBJ2-1	.	CASSSPSGKSYNEQFF	TGTGCCAGCAGTTCCCCCAGCGGGAAGTCATACAATGAGCAGTTCTTC
TRBD1	TRBV9	TRBJ2-1	.	CASSVGTVYNEQFF	TGTGCCAGCAGCGTTGGGACAGTCTACAATGAGCAGTTCTTC
.	TRBV19	TRBJ2-7	.	CASSTGLAYEQYF	TGTGCCAGTAGTACGGGGCTAGCCTACGAGCAGTACTTC
.	TRBV2	TRBJ1-1	.	CASKGRADEAFF	TGTGCCAGCAAGGGCAGGGCCGATGAAGCTTTCTTT
TRBD2	TRBV27	TRBJ2-2	.	CASTNIGLDTGELFF	TGTGCCAGCACTAATATAGGACTAGACACCGGGGAGCTGTTTTTT
.	TRBV11-3	TRBJ2-3	.	CASSLGEAPDTQYF	TGTGCCAGCAGCTTAGGCGAGGCCCCAGATACGCAGTATTTT
.	TRBV28	TRBJ1-1	once	CASSPSLLRAEAFF	TGTGCCAGCAGTCCCTCATTATTGAGGGCTGAAGCTTTCTTT
.	TRBV19	TRBJ1-2	.	CASSIPAPDYGYTF	TGTGCCAGTAGTATTCCCGCTCCGGACTATGGCTACACCTTC
.	TRBV5-1	TRBJ2-2	.	CASSLRLAENTGELFF	TGCGCCAGCAGCTTGAGGTTAGCGGAGAACACCGGGGAGCTGTTTTTT
.	TRBV7-2	TRBJ2-7	.	CASSPSVSAINEQYF	TGTGCCAGCAGCCCATCAGTTTCGGCGATAAACGAGCAGTACTTC
.	TRBV9	TRBJ2-7	few	CASSPRMDNYEQYF	TGTGCCAGCAGCCCTCGTATGGATAACTACGAGCAGTACTTC
.	TRBV10-3	TRBJ2-7	.	CAITHGEGEAYEQYF	TGTGCCATCACCCATGGGGAAGGGGAGGCCTACGAGCAGTACTTC
.	TRBV28	TRBJ2-7	once	CASRTGGAEQYF	TGTGCCAGTAGGACAGGAGGGGCAGAGCAGTACTTC
TRBD2	TRBV5-5	TRBJ2-7	.	CASSPGLAGIGEQYF	TGTGCCAGCAGCCCGGGACTAGCGGGAATAGGCGAGCAGTACTTC
.	TRBV19	TRBJ2-7	.	CASSPKTRGNSYEQYF	TGTGCCAGTAGTCCCAAAACGAGGGGGAACTCCTACGAGCAGTACTTC
TRBD2	TRBV6-6	TRBJ2-7	.	CASSYSREGVSEQYF	TGTGCCAGCAGTTACTCGCGGGAGGGGGTTTCCGAGCAGTACTTC
.	TRBV5-5	TRBJ2-1	.	CASSPLGDGFNEQFF	TGTGCCAGCAGCCCACTTGGGGACGGCTTCAATGAGCAGTTCTTC
TRBD2	TRBV19	TRBJ2-1	.	CASSILAGGSYNEQFF	TGTGCCAGTAGTATTCTAGCGGGAGGCTCCTACAATGAGCAGTTCTTC
.	TRBV27	TRBJ2-1	once	CATEPPLSHEQFF	TGTGCCACCGAGCCCCCTTTAAGTCATGAGCAGTTCTTC
.	TRBV28	TRBJ2-7	.	CASSSSTNNKVYEQYF	TGTGCCAGCAGTTCCTCGACCAATAACAAGGTCTACGAGCAGTACTTC
.	TRBV7-2	TRBJ2-7	.	CASSLDSFSSYEQYF	TGTGCCAGCAGCTTAGACAGTTTTTCCTCCTACGAGCAGTACTTC
.	TRBV27	TRBJ2-7	.	CASRPLRDGEEQYF	TGTGCCAGCAGACCCCTCAGGGATGGGGAGGAGCAGTACTTC
.	TRBV13	TRBJ1-2	.	CASSTITTSRGREGYTF	TGTGCCAGCAGCACCATTACGACTTCTCGGGGGCGTGAAGGCTACACCTTC
.	TRBV7-3	TRBJ2-7	.	CASSSFLGPYEQYF	TGTGCCAGCAGCTCTTTCCTAGGTCCCTACGAGCAGTACTTC
TRBD1	TRBV27	TRBJ2-7	.	CATSRGRSSYEQYF	TGTGCCACTTCAAGGGGGCGGAGCTCCTACGAGCAGTACTTC
TRBD2	TRBV6-1	TRBJ2-7	.	CASSEESGGSYEQYF	TGTGCCAGCAGTGAGGAGTCGGGAGGTTCGTACGAGCAGTACTTC
.	TRBV29-1	TRBJ2-1	.	CSVEDRVNEQFF	TGCAGCGTTGAAGATCGTGTAAATGAGCAGTTCTTC
.	TRBV27	TRBJ2-7	.	CASSLVGFDYEQYF	TGTGCCAGCAGTTTAGTAGGGTTTGACTACGAGCAGTACTTC
.	TRBV15	TRBJ1-1	.	CATSRVGNTEAFF	TGTGCCACCAGCAGAGTAGGGAACACTGAAGCTTTCTTT